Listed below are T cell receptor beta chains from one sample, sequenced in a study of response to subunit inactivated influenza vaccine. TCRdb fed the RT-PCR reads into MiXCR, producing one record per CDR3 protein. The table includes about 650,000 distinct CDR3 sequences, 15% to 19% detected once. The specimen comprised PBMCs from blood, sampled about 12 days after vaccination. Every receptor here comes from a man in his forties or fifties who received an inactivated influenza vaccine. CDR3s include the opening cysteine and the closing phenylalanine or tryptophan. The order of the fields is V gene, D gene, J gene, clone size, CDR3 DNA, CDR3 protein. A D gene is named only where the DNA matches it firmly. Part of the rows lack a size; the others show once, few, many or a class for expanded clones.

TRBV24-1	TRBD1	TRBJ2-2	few	TGTGCCACCAGGACCGGGACAGGGGGCACCGGGGAGCTGTTTTTT	CATRTGTGGTGELFF
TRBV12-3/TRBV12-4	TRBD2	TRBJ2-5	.	TGTGCCAGCAGCTCAATAGCGGGGGGGCCCCCAGAGGCCCAGTACTTC	CASSSIAGGPPEAQYF
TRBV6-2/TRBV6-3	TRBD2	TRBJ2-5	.	TGTGCCAGCAGTTACTCGGAAGCGGGGGGGCGATATGACCAAGAGACCCAGTACTTC	CASSYSEAGGRYDQETQYF
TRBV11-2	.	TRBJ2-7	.	TGTGCCAGCAGCTTAGAAGTAGGAGGGACCTACGAGCAGTACTTC	CASSLEVGGTYEQYF
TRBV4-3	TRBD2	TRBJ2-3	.	TGCGCCAGCAGCCAAGGGGGAGGAGGGAGGGCGGCAGATACGCAGTATTTT	CASSQGGGGRAADTQYF
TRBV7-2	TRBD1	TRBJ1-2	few	TGTGCCAGCAGCGTTACAGGGGGTTCAGGCGGCTACACCTTC	CASSVTGGSGGYTF
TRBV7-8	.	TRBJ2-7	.	TGTGCCAGCAGCTCCGGTATCCCGCGGGAGCAGTACTTC	CASSSGIPREQYF
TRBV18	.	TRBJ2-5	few	TGTGCCAGCTCACCAACAACCGGGCTACAAGAGACCCAGTACTTC	CASSPTTGLQETQYF
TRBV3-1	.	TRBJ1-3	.	TGTGCCAGCAGCCAGACCTCGAGCCCTGGAAACACCATATATTTT	CASSQTSSPGNTIYF
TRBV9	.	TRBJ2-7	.	TGTGCCAGCAGCGTGGGGCCCGCCTACGAGCAGTACTTC	CASSVGPAYEQYF
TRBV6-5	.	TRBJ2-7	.	TGTGCCAGCAGTTACGGGGGGCAGGGGTCCTACGAGCAGTACTTC	CASSYGGQGSYEQYF
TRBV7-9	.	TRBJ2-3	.	TGTGCCAGCAGCAAGAGCCTGGGGTCGGTGGTGACAGATACGCAGTATTTT	CASSKSLGSVVTDTQYF
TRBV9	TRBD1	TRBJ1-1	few	TGTGCCAGCAGCGGGGACAGGGGGAACACTGAAGCTTTCTTT	CASSGDRGNTEAFF
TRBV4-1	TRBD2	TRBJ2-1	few	TGCGCCAGCAGCCAGAGGACTAGCGAGATGTACAATGAGCAGTTCTTC	CASSQRTSEMYNEQFF
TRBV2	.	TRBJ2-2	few	TGTGCCAGCAGTCAGGGGAACCCAAGGAGCACCGGGGAGCTGTTTTTT	CASSQGNPRSTGELFF
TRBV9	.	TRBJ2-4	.	TGTGCCAGCAGCTCTCCAGGGTCAGCCAAAAACATTCAGTACTTC	CASSSPGSAKNIQYF
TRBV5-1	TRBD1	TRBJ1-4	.	TGCGCCAGCAGCTCCTGGACAGGAGATGAAAAACTGTTTTTT	CASSSWTGDEKLFF
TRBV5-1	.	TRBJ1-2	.	TGCGCCAGCAGCTTGGGCGGAAAGTATGGCTACACCTTC	CASSLGGKYGYTF
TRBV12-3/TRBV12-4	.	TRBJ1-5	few	TGTGCCAGCAGTTTAGCGAGCAAAAGGCATTTT	CASSLASKRHF
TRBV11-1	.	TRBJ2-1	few	TGTGCCAGCAGTTCTCCCGCGGGGATCAAGCAGTTCTTC	CASSSPAGIKQFF
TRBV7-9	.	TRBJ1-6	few	TGTGCCAGCAGCTTCGATAATAATTCACCCCTCCACTTT	CASSFDNNSPLHF
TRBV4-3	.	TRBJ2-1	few	TGCGCCAGCAGCCAAGATCTGAAGCCTTCAAGTGACAATGAGCAGTTCTTC	CASSQDLKPSSDNEQFF
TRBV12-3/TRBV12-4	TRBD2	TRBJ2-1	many	TGTGCCAGCAGCAACCAGCGGGGGAGTCTAGTGCAGTTCTTC	CASSNQRGSLVQFF
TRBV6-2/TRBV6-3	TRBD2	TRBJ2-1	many	TGTGCCAGCAGTTTACTAGCGGGGTACAATGAGCAGTTCTTC	CASSLLAGYNEQFF
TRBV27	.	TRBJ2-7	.	TGTGCCAGCTCAACCCTTTCACAGGTCCCGCGGGAGCAGTACTTC	CASSTLSQVPREQYF